These 11 T cell receptor beta chains share one sample of origin, sequenced in a study of spatial heterogeneity in lung cancer (dated by TCRdb to between 2019 and 2020). Here is what the overall study found, with its caveats: The number of expanded intratumoral alpha and beta TCRs correlated with the tumor nonsynonymous mutation count.

Reading the label with the study, this specimen's time point is: sample taken at primary tumor resection. These receptors have no known antigen. The library relied on 5' RACE. Sequencing used a NextSeq 500. TCRdb reran the public reads through fastp at Q25 and MiXCR, keeping productive beta chains. Every entry covers one CDR3 protein and lists the most common genes and DNA from its rows. Present in this sample are 20,000 to 25,000 distinct CDR3 sequences, over 2.5% of which were seen just once. The ten biggest clones cover 7.7% of the sample. The sample was lung tumor tissue, taken at surgery. The receptors stem from a male donor with early-stage non-small cell lung cancer.

This clonotype was counted at least ten times. As DNA, the CDR3 is TGTGCCAGCAGTCCACCCGGCGGGGGAGCCTACGAGCAGTACTTC. This codes for CASSPPGGGAYEQYF. The chain employs TRBV25-1 and TRBJ2-7; 7 bases line up with TRBD2. The CDR3 spans 15 residues. CDR1 is MGHDK and CDR2 is SYGVNS in the germline V gene. Trimming at V came to 5 bases and at J to 2 bases, leaving 9 bases not matched to a gene.

This clonotype was seen many times. This chain links TRBV29-1 with TRBJ2-7; a possible D gene is TRBD1 (6 bases). This CDR3 region has 13 residues. Trimming stripped 5 bases from V and 5 bases from J, with 16 bases between. Germline V lookup: CDR1 SQVTM, CDR2 ANQGSEA. This chain's CDR3 is CSVTGTPFDEQYF. DNA of the CDR3: TGCAGCGTTACCGGGACACCGTTCGACGAGCAGTACTTC.

In its sample, this clonotype was seen a few times. CDR3 nucleotides: TGTGCCAGCAGTTCTCCAATGCCGAATAGCAATCAGCCCCAGCATTTT. Translated, it gives CASSSPMPNSNQPQHF. The rearrangement uses TRBV6-1 and TRBJ1-5; D unresolved. The V end was cut by 5 bases, the J end by 0 bases, with 14 bases between. Germline-derived CDR1 and CDR2 are MNHNS and SASEGT. The CDR3 extends over 16 amino acids.

This clonotype was seen many times. The V gene is TRBV29-1, the J gene TRBJ2-5; no clear D gene. Germline CDR1 and CDR2: SQVTM and ANQGSEA. The V end was cut by 7 bases, the J end by 7 bases, with 16 bases between. CDR3 size: 12 residues. The CDR3 DNA reads TGCAGCGGATACACCCCCGGTGGGACCCAGTACTTC. It codes for CSGYTPGGTQYF.

This clonotype came up many times. CDR3 bases: TGTGCCACCAGTGATTCCTTGACGGGGGCTGGCTACACCTTC. This codes for CATSDSLTGAGYTF. This sequence joins TRBV24-1 and TRBJ1-2, with a weak D call TRBD1 (6 bases). This CDR3 is 14 amino acids long. Trimming removed 2 bases from V and 7 bases from J, with 13 bases in between. The germline gives CDR1 KGHDR, CDR2 SFDVKD.

This clonotype was recorded many times. The rearrangement joins TRBV6-5 to TRBJ2-7; D possibly corresponds to TRBD1 (6 bases). The germline gives CDR1 MNHEY, CDR2 SVGAGI. Between the trimmed V and J ends, which lost 4 bases and 2 bases, there was a span of 15 bases. The CDR3 runs to 15 residues. The CDR3 bases are TGTGCCAGCAGTTCAACTCCGACAGGTACCTACGAGCAGTACTTC. It encodes CASSSTPTGTYEQYF.

This clonotype showed up many times. This chain uses TRBV4-1 with TRBJ1-4; 8 bases fit TRBD1. Germline lookup yields CDR1 MGHRA and CDR2 YSYEKL. The CDR3 is made up of 14 amino acids. The J segment lost 7 bases and the V segment lost 2 bases, leaving 3 bases of the junction unmatched. The CDR3 DNA is TGCGCCAGCAGCCAATCAGGACAGGGTGAAAAACTGTTTTTT. It codes for CASSQSGQGEKLFF.

The chain has TRBV7-2 and TRBJ2-2; a possible D gene is TRBD2 (5 bases). Trimming stripped 3 bases from V and 2 bases from J, with 10 bases between. Germline V gene sequence: CDR1 SGHTA, CDR2 FQGNSA. The CDR3 extends over 15 amino acids. The CDR3 here is CASSFLLVNTGELFF. CDR3 DNA sequence: TGTGCCAGCAGCTTCTTACTAGTTAACACCGGGGAGCTGTTTTTT.

This clonotype was seen ten or more times. The chain uses TRBV6-2 or TRBV6-3 and TRBJ2-6, with 11 nucleotides matching TRBD2. In germline, CDR1 is MNHEY, CDR2 SVGEGT. The CDR3 consists of 19 residues. The V gene end was trimmed by 3 bases and the J gene end by 2 bases; junction bases not matched to a gene: 9. The CDR3 sequence: CASSYFSLAGGTGANVLTF. The CDR3 region has the DNA TGTGCCAGCAGTTATTTCAGCCTAGCGGGAGGTACTGGGGCCAACGTCCTGACTTTC.

This clonotype appeared many times. The chain is built from TRBV29-1 and TRBJ2-7; TRBD1 aligns across 12 bases. Trimming took 4 bases from V and 7 from J; bases not matched to a gene: 5. CDR3 size: 13 residues. From germline, CDR1 is SQVTM and CDR2 ANQGSEA. CDR3 sequence (DNA): TGCAGCGTTGGCGGGACAGGGGGCCGTGAGCAGTACTTC. It encodes CSVGGTGGREQYF.

This clonotype was seen many times. This chain uses TRBV29-1 with TRBJ2-5; 8 bases line up with TRBD1. V dropped 7 bases and J dropped 2; count of bases not matched to a gene: 9. Germline V gene data show CDR1 as SQVTM and CDR2 as ANQGSEA. The CDR3 sequence is 14 residues long. In DNA form, the CDR3 reads TGCAGCGCGCCGGGACAGGAAAGTCAAGAGACCCAGTACTTC. Amino acids: CSAPGQESQETQYF.